Listed below are T cell receptor beta chains from one sample, sequenced in a study of cytomegalovirus exposure and HLA in healthy donors. Sequencing used immunoSEQ multiplex PCR; TCRdb keeps in-frame clones, though not all of them. The table includes 210,000 or so clones, around 89% detected once. Sample: PBMCs. These receptors came from a woman aged 18-29 years in good health and CMV-seronegative. The conserved cysteine and the conserved F or W are not part of the CDR3 here. Each record gives: J gene, D gene, V gene, CDR3 length, CDR3 protein. D genes are given only for firm matches.

j_gene: TRBJ2-1
d_gene: TRBD1
v_gene: TRBV6-5
len: 12
CDR3aa: ASSYSGQANEQF

j_gene: TRBJ1-5
d_gene: NA
v_gene: TRBV15
len: 10
CDR3aa: ATSRDRGSQH

j_gene: TRBJ1-2
d_gene: TRBD1
v_gene: TRBV19
len: 13
CDR3aa: ASSPQGRILYGYT

j_gene: TRBJ1-1
d_gene: NA
v_gene: TRBV5-8
len: 12
CDR3aa: ASRRQAIDTEAF

j_gene: TRBJ2-1
d_gene: NA
v_gene: TRBV7-9
len: 16
CDR3aa: ASSFPGGFTSSYNEQF

j_gene: TRBJ2-5
d_gene: NA
v_gene: TRBV4-3
len: 11
CDR3aa: ASSRQIRETQY

j_gene: TRBJ1-5
d_gene: TRBD1
v_gene: TRBV15
len: 13
CDR3aa: ATSRDRGSNQPQH

j_gene: TRBJ2-1
d_gene: NA
v_gene: TRBV5-8
len: 13
CDR3aa: ASSQTSSGVNEQF

j_gene: TRBJ2-7
d_gene: NA
v_gene: TRBV5-6
len: 13
CDR3aa: ASSSKRGGVYEQY

j_gene: TRBJ2-5
d_gene: NA
v_gene: TRBV4-3
len: 13
CDR3aa: ASSQDPAGEETQY

j_gene: TRBJ1-4
d_gene: NA
v_gene: TRBV12-5
len: 12
CDR3aa: ASGSGHLNEKLF

j_gene: TRBJ2-2
d_gene: NA
v_gene: TRBV9
len: 12
CDR3aa: ASSVYLGSGELF

j_gene: TRBJ2-7
d_gene: NA
v_gene: TRBV20-1
len: 9
CDR3aa: SARESVEQY

j_gene: TRBJ2-5
d_gene: TRBD2
v_gene: TRBV6-5
len: 12
CDR3aa: ASSYSRTRETQY

j_gene: TRBJ1-4
d_gene: TRBD1
v_gene: TRBV11-2
len: 13
CDR3aa: ASSLGVRGREKLF

j_gene: TRBJ2-1
d_gene: NA
v_gene: TRBV2
len: 17
CDR3aa: ASSYDRGGALSSYNEQF

j_gene: TRBJ2-3
d_gene: NA
v_gene: TRBV4-3
len: 14
CDR3aa: ASSQDLGGGGGTQY

j_gene: TRBJ1-6
d_gene: TRBD1
v_gene: TRBV5-1
len: 14
CDR3aa: ASSLGDSLFNSPLH

j_gene: TRBJ1-2
d_gene: TRBD1
v_gene: TRBV5-6
len: 14
CDR3aa: ASSKRTGRVNYGYT

j_gene: TRBJ1-2
d_gene: NA
v_gene: TRBV28
len: 12
CDR3aa: ASTVQGKAYGYT

j_gene: TRBJ2-5
d_gene: NA
v_gene: TRBV2
len: 12
CDR3aa: ASSEVGPNGAQY

j_gene: TRBJ2-3
d_gene: NA
v_gene: TRBV5-1
len: 12
CDR3aa: ASSLSGGPDTQY

j_gene: TRBJ2-1
d_gene: TRBD2
v_gene: TRBV7-9
len: 16
CDR3aa: ASSLYGGLAGLYNEQF

j_gene: TRBJ2-6
d_gene: NA
v_gene: TRBV19
len: 15
CDR3aa: ASSTPGLNSGANVLT

j_gene: TRBJ2-1
d_gene: NA
v_gene: TRBV9
len: 12
CDR3aa: ASSLSGEANEQF

j_gene: TRBJ1-1
d_gene: NA
v_gene: TRBV4-1
len: 13
CDR3aa: ASRNPQVSNTEAF

j_gene: TRBJ2-1
d_gene: TRBD2
v_gene: TRBV4-3
len: 17
CDR3aa: ASSQDVAGGHSSYNEQF

j_gene: TRBJ2-7
d_gene: TRBD2
v_gene: TRBV5-1
len: 14
CDR3aa: ASSLEASGRAYEQY

j_gene: TRBJ2-5
d_gene: NA
v_gene: TRBV2
len: 12
CDR3aa: ASSEWAQQETQY

j_gene: TRBJ1-2
d_gene: TRBD1
v_gene: TRBV5-1
len: 14
CDR3aa: ASSPYGQVANYGYT

j_gene: TRBJ1-6
d_gene: TRBD1
v_gene: TRBV19
len: 13
CDR3aa: ASTDRGRYNSPLH

j_gene: TRBJ2-1
d_gene: NA
v_gene: TRBV4-2
len: 13
CDR3aa: ASSQTGTAYNEQF

j_gene: TRBJ1-5
d_gene: NA
v_gene: TRBV27
len: 13
CDR3aa: ASSPWDNKYQPQH

j_gene: TRBJ2-2
d_gene: NA
v_gene: TRBV2
len: 9
CDR3aa: ASSYTGELF

j_gene: TRBJ2-7
d_gene: TRBD1
v_gene: TRBV6-1
len: 13
CDR3aa: ASSDPTGGYYEQY

j_gene: TRBJ2-7
d_gene: NA
v_gene: TRBV2
len: 9
CDR3aa: ASGQTYEQY

j_gene: TRBJ2-1
d_gene: TRBD2
v_gene: TRBV19
len: 13
CDR3aa: ATTTSGSSYNEQF

j_gene: TRBJ2-7
d_gene: TRBD2
v_gene: TRBV11-2
len: 13
CDR3aa: ASSSLAGSSYEQY

j_gene: TRBJ2-1
d_gene: TRBD2
v_gene: TRBV9
len: 13
CDR3aa: ASSVLGEGLDEQF

j_gene: TRBJ1-2
d_gene: NA
v_gene: TRBV4-3
len: 12
CDR3aa: ASSQGEGVSGYT

j_gene: TRBJ2-1
d_gene: NA
v_gene: TRBV5-1
len: 13
CDR3aa: ASSLEGYNYNEQF

j_gene: TRBJ1-2
d_gene: NA
v_gene: TRBV13
len: 11
CDR3aa: ASSLIQGGGYT

j_gene: TRBJ2-7
d_gene: TRBD1
v_gene: TRBV4-3
len: 15
CDR3aa: ASSQGTGGESSYEQY

j_gene: TRBJ2-5
d_gene: TRBD1
v_gene: TRBV19
len: 14
CDR3aa: ASSIRGTGTKETQY

j_gene: TRBJ2-3
d_gene: TRBD2
v_gene: TRBV6-4
len: 14
CDR3aa: ASSDSAGASTDTQY